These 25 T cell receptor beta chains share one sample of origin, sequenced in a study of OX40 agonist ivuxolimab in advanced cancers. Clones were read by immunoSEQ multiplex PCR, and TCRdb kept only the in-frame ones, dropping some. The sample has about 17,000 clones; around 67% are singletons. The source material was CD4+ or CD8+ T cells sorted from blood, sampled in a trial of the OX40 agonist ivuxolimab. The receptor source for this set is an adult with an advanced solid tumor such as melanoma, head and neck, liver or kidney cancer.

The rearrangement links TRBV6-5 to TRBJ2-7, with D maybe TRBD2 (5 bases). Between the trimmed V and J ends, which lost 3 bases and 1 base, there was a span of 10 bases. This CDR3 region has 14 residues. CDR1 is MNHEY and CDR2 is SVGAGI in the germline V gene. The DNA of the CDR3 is TGTGCCAGCAGTTATACGACGGGATCCTACGAGCAGTACTTC. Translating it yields CASSYTTGSYEQYF.

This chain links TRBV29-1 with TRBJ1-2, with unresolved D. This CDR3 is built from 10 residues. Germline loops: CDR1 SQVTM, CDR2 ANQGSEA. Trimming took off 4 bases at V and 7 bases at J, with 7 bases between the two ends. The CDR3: CSVAEGGYTF. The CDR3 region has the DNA TGCAGCGTTGCTGAGGGTGGCTACACCTTC. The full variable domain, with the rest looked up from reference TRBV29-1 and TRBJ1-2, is SAVISQKPSRDICQRGTSLTIQCQVDSQVTMMFWYRQQPGQSLTLIATANQGSEATYESGFVIDKFPISRPNLTFSTLTVSNMSPEDSSIYLCSVAEGGYTFGSGTRLTVV.

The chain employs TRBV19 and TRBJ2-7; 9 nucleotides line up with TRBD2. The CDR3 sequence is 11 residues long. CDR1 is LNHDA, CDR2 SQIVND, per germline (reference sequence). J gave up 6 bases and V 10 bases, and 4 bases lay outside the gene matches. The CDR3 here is CATSGGREQYF. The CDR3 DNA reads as TGTGCCACGAGCGGGGGGCGCGAGCAGTACTTC.

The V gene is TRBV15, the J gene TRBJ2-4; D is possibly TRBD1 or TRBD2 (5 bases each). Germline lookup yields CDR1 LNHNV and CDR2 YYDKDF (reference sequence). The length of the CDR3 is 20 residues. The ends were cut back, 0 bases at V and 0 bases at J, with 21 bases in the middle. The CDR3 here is CATSRDRPGAEHVAKNIQYF. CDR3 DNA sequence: TGTGCCACCAGCAGAGATCGACCCGGGGCGGAACATGTAGCCAAAAACATTCAGTACTTC.

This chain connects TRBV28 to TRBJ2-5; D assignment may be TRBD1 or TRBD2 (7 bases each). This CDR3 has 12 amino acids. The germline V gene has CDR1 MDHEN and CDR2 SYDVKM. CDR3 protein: CAAGQNQETQYF. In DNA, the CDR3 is TGTGCAGCGGGACAGAATCAAGAGACCCAGTACTTC.

The CDR3 nucleotides are TGTGCCAGCAGTACAACAGGGGGGAACACTGAAGCTTTCTTT. Translation gives CASSTTGGNTEAFF. The chain carries TRBV27 and TRBJ1-1, with 8 bases aligning to TRBD1. There are 14 residues in the CDR3. The ends lost 5 bases at V and 1 base at J; junction bases unmatched: 3. Germline values: CDR1 MNHEY, CDR2 SMNVEV (reference sequence).

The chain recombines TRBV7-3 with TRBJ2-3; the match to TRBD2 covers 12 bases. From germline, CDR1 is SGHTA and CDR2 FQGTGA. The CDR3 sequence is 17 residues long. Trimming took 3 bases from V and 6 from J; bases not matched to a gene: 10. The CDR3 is CASSFSTSGRLTDTQYF. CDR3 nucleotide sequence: TGTGCCAGCAGCTTTTCGACTAGCGGGAGACTGACCGATACGCAGTATTTT.

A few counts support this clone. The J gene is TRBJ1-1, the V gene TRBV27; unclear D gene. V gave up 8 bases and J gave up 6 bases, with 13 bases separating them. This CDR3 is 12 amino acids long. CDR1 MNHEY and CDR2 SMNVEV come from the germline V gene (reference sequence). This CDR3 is CASRGMDPEAFF. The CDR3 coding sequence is TGTGCCAGCCGTGGGATGGACCCTGAAGCTTTCTTT.

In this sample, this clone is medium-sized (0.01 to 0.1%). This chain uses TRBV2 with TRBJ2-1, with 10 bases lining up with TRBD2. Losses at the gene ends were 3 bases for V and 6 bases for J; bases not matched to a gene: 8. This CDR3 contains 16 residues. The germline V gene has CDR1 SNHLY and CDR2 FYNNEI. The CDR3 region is CASSERLAGALNEQFF. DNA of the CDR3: TGTGCCAGCAGTGAGCGACTAGCGGGCGCCCTCAATGAGCAGTTCTTC.

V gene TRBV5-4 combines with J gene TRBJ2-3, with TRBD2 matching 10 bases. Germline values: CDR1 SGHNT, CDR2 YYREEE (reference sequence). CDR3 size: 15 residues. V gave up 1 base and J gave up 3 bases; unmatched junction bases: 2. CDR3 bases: TGTGCCAGCAGCTTGTGGACTAGCGGTACAGATACGCAGTATTTT. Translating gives CASSLWTSGTDTQYF. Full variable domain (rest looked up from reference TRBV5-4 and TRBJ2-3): ETGVTQSPTHLIKTRGQQVTLRCSSQSGHNTVSWYQQALGQGPQFIFQYYREEENGRGNFPPRFSGLQFPNYSSELNVNALELDDSALYLCASSLWTSGTDTQYFGPGTRLTVL.

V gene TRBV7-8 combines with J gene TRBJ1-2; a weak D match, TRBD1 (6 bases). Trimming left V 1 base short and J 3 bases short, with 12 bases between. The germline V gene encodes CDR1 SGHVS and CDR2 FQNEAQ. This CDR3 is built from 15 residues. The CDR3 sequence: CASSLGGGDDYGYTF. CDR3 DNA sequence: TGTGCCAGCAGCTTAGGCGGGGGCGACGACTATGGCTACACCTTC.

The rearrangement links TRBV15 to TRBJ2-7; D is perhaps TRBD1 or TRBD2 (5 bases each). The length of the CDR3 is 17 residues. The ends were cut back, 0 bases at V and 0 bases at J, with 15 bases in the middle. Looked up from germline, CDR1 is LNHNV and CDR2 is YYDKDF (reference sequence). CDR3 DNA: TGTGCCACCAGCAGAGACAACGTGGGGCGGGCCTCCTACGAGCAGTACTTC. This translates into CATSRDNVGRASYEQYF.

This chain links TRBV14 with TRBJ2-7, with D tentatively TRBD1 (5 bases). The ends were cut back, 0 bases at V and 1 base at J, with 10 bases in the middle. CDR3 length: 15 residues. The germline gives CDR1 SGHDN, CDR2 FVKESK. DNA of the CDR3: TGTGCCAGCAGCCAAGAGGGCAGGGTTTCCTACGAGCAGTACTTC. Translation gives CASSQEGRVSYEQYF.

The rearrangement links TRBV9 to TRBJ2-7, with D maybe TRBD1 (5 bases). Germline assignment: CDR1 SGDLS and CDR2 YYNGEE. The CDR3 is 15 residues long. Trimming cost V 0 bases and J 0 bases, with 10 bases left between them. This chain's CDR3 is CASSVAAQGSYEQYF. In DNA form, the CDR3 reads TGTGCCAGCAGCGTAGCGGCCCAGGGCTCCTACGAGCAGTACTTC.

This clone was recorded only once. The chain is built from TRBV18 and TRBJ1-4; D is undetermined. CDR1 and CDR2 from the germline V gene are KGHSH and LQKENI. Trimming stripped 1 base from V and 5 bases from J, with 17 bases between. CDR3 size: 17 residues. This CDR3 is CASSPLDFGRRNEKLFF. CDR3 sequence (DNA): TGTGCCAGCTCACCACTAGATTTTGGGCGGAGGAATGAAAAACTGTTTTTT.

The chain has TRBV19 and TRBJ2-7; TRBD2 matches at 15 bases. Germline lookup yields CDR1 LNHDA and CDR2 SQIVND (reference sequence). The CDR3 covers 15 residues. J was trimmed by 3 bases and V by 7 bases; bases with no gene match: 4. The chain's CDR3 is CASKPGLAGGYEQYF. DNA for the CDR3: TGTGCCAGTAAACCGGGACTAGCGGGAGGCTACGAGCAGTACTTC.

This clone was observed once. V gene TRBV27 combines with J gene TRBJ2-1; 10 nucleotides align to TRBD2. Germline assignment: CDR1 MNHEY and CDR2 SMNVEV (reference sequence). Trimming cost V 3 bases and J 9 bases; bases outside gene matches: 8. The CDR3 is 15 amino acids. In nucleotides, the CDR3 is TGTGCCAGCAGTTTCTCGCTAGCGGGAGAGGGTGAGCAGTTCTTC. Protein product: CASSFSLAGEGEQFF.

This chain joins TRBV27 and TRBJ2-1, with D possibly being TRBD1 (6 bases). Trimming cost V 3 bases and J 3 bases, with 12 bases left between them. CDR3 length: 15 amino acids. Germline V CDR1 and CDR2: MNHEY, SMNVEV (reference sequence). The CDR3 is CASSLWTASYNEQFF. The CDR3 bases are TGTGCCAGCAGTTTGTGGACAGCGAGCTACAATGAGCAGTTCTTC.

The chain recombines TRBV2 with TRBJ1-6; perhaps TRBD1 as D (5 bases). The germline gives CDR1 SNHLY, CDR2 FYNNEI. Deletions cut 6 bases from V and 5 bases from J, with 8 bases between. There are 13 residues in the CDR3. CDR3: CASRGADNSPLHF. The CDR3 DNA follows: TGTGCCAGCAGAGGGGCGGATAATTCACCCCTCCACTTT.

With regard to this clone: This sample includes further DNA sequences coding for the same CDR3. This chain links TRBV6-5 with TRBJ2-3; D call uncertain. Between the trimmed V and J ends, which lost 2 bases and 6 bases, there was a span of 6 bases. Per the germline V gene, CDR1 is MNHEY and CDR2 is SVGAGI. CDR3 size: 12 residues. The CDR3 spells CASSYTGDTQYF. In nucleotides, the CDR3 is TGTGCCAGCAGTTACACTGGTGATACGCAGTATTTT.

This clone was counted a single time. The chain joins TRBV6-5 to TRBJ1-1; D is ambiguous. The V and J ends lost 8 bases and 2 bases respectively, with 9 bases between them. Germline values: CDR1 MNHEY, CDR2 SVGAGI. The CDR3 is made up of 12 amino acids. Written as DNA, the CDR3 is TGTGCCAGCCGAGAAGACAACACTGAAGCTTTCTTT. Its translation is CASREDNTEAFF.

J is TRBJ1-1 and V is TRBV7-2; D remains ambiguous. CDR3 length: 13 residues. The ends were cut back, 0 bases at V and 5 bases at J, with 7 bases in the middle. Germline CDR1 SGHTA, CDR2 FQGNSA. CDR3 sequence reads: CASSLAALTEAFF. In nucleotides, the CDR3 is TGTGCCAGCAGCTTAGCCGCGTTAACTGAAGCTTTCTTT.

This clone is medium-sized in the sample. This CDR3 is CASSFGLAGGRSTDTQYF. The CDR3 DNA follows: TGTGCCAGCAGCTTTGGGCTAGCGGGAGGGCGGAGCACAGATACGCAGTATTTT. The rearrangement joins TRBV11-2 to TRBJ2-3; 12 bases are shared with TRBD2. The length of the CDR3 is 18 residues. The germline gives CDR1 SGHAT, CDR2 FQNNGV. V gave up 3 bases and J gave up 0 bases; unmatched junction bases: 7.

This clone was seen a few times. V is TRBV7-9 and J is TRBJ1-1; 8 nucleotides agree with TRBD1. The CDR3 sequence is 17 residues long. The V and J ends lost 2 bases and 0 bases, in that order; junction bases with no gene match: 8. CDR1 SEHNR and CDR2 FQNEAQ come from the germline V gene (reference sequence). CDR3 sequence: CASSLIGTGHMNTEAFF. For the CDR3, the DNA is TGTGCCAGCAGCTTAATAGGGACAGGACACATGAACACTGAAGCTTTCTTT.

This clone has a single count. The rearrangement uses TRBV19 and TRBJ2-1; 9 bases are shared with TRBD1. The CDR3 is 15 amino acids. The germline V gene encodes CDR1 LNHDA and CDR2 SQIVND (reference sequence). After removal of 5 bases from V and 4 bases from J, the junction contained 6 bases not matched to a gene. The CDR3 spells CASSARTGVYNEQFF. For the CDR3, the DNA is TGTGCCAGTAGTGCCCGGACAGGGGTATACAATGAGCAGTTCTTC.